The 30 T cell receptor beta chains in this list originate from one sample, sequenced in a study of OX40 agonist ivuxolimab in advanced cancers. The protocol was immunoSEQ multiplex PCR, while the TCRdb copy is restricted to in-frame clones and leaves out a portion. The data contain some 20,000 clones, over 75% of them singletons. Sequences were derived from CD4+ or CD8+ T cells sorted from blood, sampled in a trial of the OX40 agonist ivuxolimab. The receptors derive from an adult with an advanced solid tumor such as melanoma, head and neck, liver or kidney cancer.

The rearrangement joins TRBV5-4 to TRBJ1-3; tentatively, D is TRBD1 (6 bases). The germline CDR1 and CDR2 sequences are SGHNT and YYREEE (reference sequence). Trimming stripped 0 bases from V and 2 bases from J, with 12 bases between. CDR3 length equals 16 residues. CDR3 residues: CASSLVGGAAGNTIYF. CDR3 bases: TGTGCCAGCAGCTTGGTTGGGGGGGCAGCTGGAAACACCATATATTTT.

This clone was observed a handful of times. This chain uses TRBV5-6 with TRBJ1-1, with a possible D match to TRBD1 (6 bases). Trimming cost V 0 bases and J 5 bases, with 14 bases left between them. CDR3 size: 15 residues. Germline values: CDR1 SGHDT, CDR2 YYEEEE. CDR3 region: CASSLELGARTEAFF. The CDR3 DNA reads as TGTGCCAGCAGCTTGGAGCTGGGGGCGAGGACTGAAGCTTTCTTT.

About this clone itself: At one of its ends the junction is not consistent with the germline gene, which may arise from a read error. This chain joins TRBV7-9 and TRBJ1-1; D remains ambiguous. CDR1 and CDR2 (germline): SEHNR, FQNEAQ (reference sequence). This CDR3 has 14 amino acids. In DNA, the CDR3 is TGTGCCGGCAGCTTAGTGGTAGCGAACACTGAAGCTTTCTTT. As protein: CAGSLVVANTEAFF. The variable domain in full, with the rest retrieved from reference TRBV7-9 and TRBJ1-1, is DTGVSQNPRHKITKRGQNVTFRCDPISEHNRLYWYRQTLGQGPEFLTYFQNEAQLEKSRLLSDRFSAERPKGSFSTLEIQRTEQGDSAMYLCAGSLVVANTEAFFGQGTRLTVV.

Judged by abundance, this clone is medium-sized. The chain combines TRBV7-9 with TRBJ1-1; the D is unclear. The CDR3 sequence is 12 residues long. Trimming left V 2 bases short and J 8 bases short, with 9 bases between. The germline gives CDR1 SEHNR, CDR2 FQNEAQ (reference sequence). CDR3 in amino acids: CASSLKVTEAFF. CDR3 bases: TGTGCCAGCAGCTTAAAAGTTACAGAAGCTTTCTTT.

The chain couples TRBV2 to TRBJ1-4, with D hard to call. V was trimmed by 2 bases and J by 0 bases, leaving 7 bases between them. The CDR3 totals 15 residues. The germline V gene has CDR1 SNHLY and CDR2 FYNNEI. The CDR3 nucleotides read TGTGCCAGCAGTGAAACAGCAACAACTAATGAAAAACTGTTTTTT. Translating gives CASSETATTNEKLFF. Looking up the rest from reference TRBV2 and TRBJ1-4 gives the full variable domain: EPEVTQTPSHQVTQMGQEVILRCVPISNHLYFYWYRQILGQKVEFLVSFYNNEISEKSEIFDDQFSVERPDGSNFTLKIRSTKLEDSAMYFCASSETATTNEKLFFGSGTQLSVL.

This chain uses TRBV5-1 with TRBJ2-2; TRBD2 aligns across 7 bases. This CDR3 has 13 residues. In germline, CDR1 is SGHRS, CDR2 YFSETQ. J gave up 1 base and V 9 bases, and 3 bases lay outside the gene matches. For the CDR3, the DNA is TGCGCCACCGAGCGGGGGAACACCGGGGAGCTGTTTTTT. Its protein product is CATERGNTGELFF.

This rearrangement joins TRBV7-3 to TRBJ1-2; maybe TRBD1 (5 bases). CDR3 length: 16 amino acids. Trimming shortened V by 2 bases and J by 7 bases, and 20 bases separated the two germline ends. In germline, CDR1 is SGHTA, CDR2 FQGTGA. CDR3 coding DNA: TGTGCCAGCAGCTTAGGGTTGGCAGGGAAGAAGTCTGGCTACACCTTC. Encoded protein: CASSLGLAGKKSGYTF.

The rearrangement uses TRBV7-9 and TRBJ2-1; the match to TRBD1 covers 7 bases. CDR3 size: 15 residues. Germline V gene data show CDR1 as SEHNR and CDR2 as FQNEAQ (reference sequence). The trim removed 5 bases at V and 3 bases at J, leaving 7 bases unmatched. For the CDR3, the DNA is TGTGCCAGCAGCCACACAGGGGCAGGCTACAATGAGCAGTTCTTC. The encoded protein is CASSHTGAGYNEQFF.

The chain joins TRBV7-3 to TRBJ2-2; no definite D call. V lost 5 bases to trimming and J lost 5 bases, with 12 bases between them. CDR1 and CDR2 from the germline V gene are SGHTA and FQGTGA. The CDR3 is made up of 14 amino acids. The CDR3 region is CASSPTTGTGELFF. Written as DNA, the CDR3 is TGTGCCAGCAGCCCAACAACCGGGACCGGGGAGCTGTTTTTT.

This clone is a singleton in its sample. The chain carries TRBV2 and TRBJ1-4, with 7 bases that match TRBD1. Germline assignment: CDR1 SNHLY and CDR2 FYNNEI. The ends lost 4 bases at V and 5 bases at J; junction bases unmatched: 4. This CDR3 contains 14 residues. CDR3 loop: CASSGRQGNEKLFF. The CDR3 nucleotides are TGTGCCAGCAGTGGCCGACAGGGAAATGAAAAACTGTTTTTT.

Note on this clone: The final CDR3 position lacks the conserved phenylalanine or tryptophan, pointing to a likely read error. CDR3 sequence reads: CASSVSGAEAFL. CDR3 in DNA: TGTGCCAGCAGCGTTTCTGGGGCTGAAGCTTTCCTT. The chain is built from TRBV9 and TRBJ1-1; D is unclear. V shed 2 bases and J shed 6 bases, with 8 bases lying between them. Germline V lookup: CDR1 SGDLS, CDR2 YYNGEE. The length of the CDR3 is 12 residues.

The V call is TRBV27, the J call TRBJ2-5, with 7 bases matching TRBD1. The J call may be wrong; the DNA end is better matched by TRBJ2-7. Germline V lookup: CDR1 MNHEY, CDR2 SMNVEV (reference sequence). This CDR3 contains 13 residues. CDR3 protein: CASSWTGSYEQYF. The DNA of the CDR3 is TGTGCCAGCAGTTGGACAGGCTCCTACGAGCAGTACTTC.

The chain combines TRBV19 with TRBJ2-7; 11 positions match TRBD2. V shed 6 bases and J 1 base; nucleotides not matched to a gene: 8. Germline assignment: CDR1 LNHDA and CDR2 SQIVND (reference sequence). This CDR3 is built from 16 residues. Here the CDR3 DNA reads TGTGCCAGTAGACCAACTAGCGGGGGTATATCCTACGAGCAGTACTTC. Translated: CASRPTSGGISYEQYF.

This chain connects TRBV19 to TRBJ1-2; D remains unclear. The CDR3 has 14 residues. V dropped 0 bases and J dropped 10 bases, with 15 bases sitting between them. Per the germline V gene, CDR1 is LNHDA and CDR2 is SQIVND (reference sequence). The CDR3 coding sequence is TGTGCCAGTAGTATAGATTCGCGACCCATGGACTACACCTTC. Amino acid sequence: CASSIDSRPMDYTF. Based on the CDR3 plus reference TRBV19 and TRBJ1-2, the full variable domain is DGGITQSPKYLFRKEGQNVTLSCEQNLNHDAMYWYRQDPGQGLRLIYYSQIVNDFQKGDIAEGYSVSREKKESFPLTVTSAQKNPTAFYLCASSIDSRPMDYTFGSGTRLTVV.

In its sample, this clone was seen once. The chain employs TRBV30 and TRBJ2-2; 12 bases match TRBD2. The CDR3 consists of 17 residues. Germline V CDR1 and CDR2: GTSNPN, SVGIG (reference sequence). Trimming at V came to 5 bases and at J to 6 bases, leaving 13 bases not matched to a gene. CDR3 coding DNA: TGTGCCTGGGATAGTTCTAGGACTAGCGGGATGGCCGGGGAGCTGTTTTTT. Translating it yields CAWDSSRTSGMAGELFF.

The gene calls are TRBV27 and TRBJ2-7; TRBD2 matches at 10 bases. J lost 3 bases, V lost 2 bases, and 10 bases had no gene match. The CDR3 covers 17 residues. CDR1 and CDR2 from the germline V gene are MNHEY and SMNVEV (reference sequence). The CDR3 reads CASSLVLAGTPGYEQYF. In DNA, the CDR3 is TGTGCCAGCAGTTTAGTACTAGCGGGGACGCCGGGCTACGAGCAGTACTTC.

The CDR3 nucleotides read TGCGCCAGCAGACCCGACTCAGATACGCAGTATTTT. It specifies CASRPDSDTQYF. V and J are TRBV5-1 and TRBJ2-3, with unresolved D. V shed 5 bases and J shed 4 bases, with 8 bases lying between them. This CDR3 region has 12 residues. CDR1 is SGHRS, CDR2 YFSETQ, per germline.

CDR3: CATSRDWSSLHF. The CDR3 DNA follows: TGTGCCACCAGCAGAGATTGGTCGTCTCTCCACTTT. This chain uses TRBV15 with TRBJ1-6; D remains unclear. Germline V gene data show CDR1 as LNHNV and CDR2 as YYDKDF (reference sequence). The length of the CDR3 is 12 residues. V was trimmed by 0 bases and J by 16 bases, leaving 10 bases between them.

The CDR3 region has the DNA TGTGCCAGCAGCGGGATGAAAACAGGGCAGTATAATGAAAAACTGTTTTTT. Protein product: CASSGMKTGQYNEKLFF. V and J are TRBV28 and TRBJ1-4, with a tentative D call TRBD1 (6 bases). Germline V lookup: CDR1 MDHEN, CDR2 SYDVKM. The CDR3 loop spans 17 amino acids. The V end lost 6 bases, the J end lost 4 bases, and 21 bases lay between the germline ends.

The CDR3 here is CASSPRTSRTTGELFF. Written as DNA, the CDR3 is TGTGCCAGCAGCCCCCGGACTAGCAGAACCACCGGGGAGCTGTTTTTT. The J gene is TRBJ2-2, the V gene TRBV5-4; 8 nucleotides agree with TRBD2. The germline CDR1 and CDR2 sequences are SGHNT and YYREEE (reference sequence). V was clipped by 4 bases and J by 4 bases; unmatched bases: 9. CDR3 length: 16 residues.

CDR3 in amino acids: CASSRETNQPQHF. As DNA, the CDR3 is TGTGCCAGCAGCCGGGAGACCAATCAGCCCCAGCATTTT. This chain connects TRBV14 to TRBJ1-5; D is uncertain. In germline, CDR1 is SGHDN, CDR2 FVKESK. CDR3 length equals 13 residues. The V and J ends lost 4 bases and 3 bases respectively, with 7 bases between them.

The chain has TRBV6-4 and TRBJ2-1, with D perhaps matching TRBD1 (7 bases). CDR3 length: 15 residues. The V end lost 3 bases, the J end lost 6 bases, and 15 bases lay between the germline ends. Germline CDR1 and CDR2: MRHNA and SNTAGT. This CDR3 is CASSEGAGGTNEQFF. The DNA for the CDR3 is TGTGCCAGCAGTGAAGGGGCAGGGGGGACCAATGAGCAGTTCTTC.

The J gene is TRBJ2-1, the V gene TRBV29-1; the D is unclear. The CDR3 consists of 13 residues. Trimming took 3 bases from V and 3 from J, leaving 9 bases between them. Germline CDR1 SQVTM, CDR2 ANQGSEA. The DNA for the CDR3 is TGCAGCGTTGATGCAGGCATCTACAATGAGCAGTTCTTC. Translating it yields CSVDAGIYNEQFF.

The rearrangement uses TRBV11-2 and TRBJ2-7; 8 nucleotides match TRBD2. V lost 3 bases, J lost 2 bases, and 3 bases stayed unmatched. Per the germline V gene, CDR1 is SGHAT and CDR2 is FQNNGV. This CDR3 has 14 residues. This CDR3 is CASSFERGTYEQYF. DNA for the CDR3: TGTGCCAGCAGCTTTGAGCGGGGGACCTACGAGCAGTACTTC.

The V call is TRBV7-8, the J call TRBJ2-5; TRBD1 agrees at 10 bases. The V segment lost 5 bases and the J segment 7 bases; nucleotides outside the gene matches: 19. The CDR3 is 18 amino acids. Germline V gives CDR1 SGHVS, CDR2 FQNEAQ. The CDR3 sequence: CASSPGTGAPGSPGTQYF. Written as DNA, the CDR3 is TGTGCCAGCAGCCCCGGGACAGGGGCCCCGGGATCCCCCGGGACCCAGTACTTC.

V gene TRBV5-1 combines with J gene TRBJ2-7; D gene ambiguous. This CDR3 has 13 residues. Between the trimmed V and J ends, which lost 0 bases and 2 bases, there was a span of 6 bases. The germline V gene has CDR1 SGHRS and CDR2 YFSETQ. CDR3 sequence reads: CASSLEWAYEQYF. CDR3 sequence (DNA): TGCGCCAGCAGCTTGGAATGGGCCTACGAGCAGTACTTC. Using reference TRBV5-1 and TRBJ2-7 for the parts outside the CDR3, the full variable domain is KAGVTQTPRYLIKTRGQQVTLSCSPISGHRSVSWYQQTPGQGLQFLFEYFSETQRNKGNFPGRFSGRQFSNSRSEMNVSTLELGDSALYLCASSLEWAYEQYFGPGTRLTVT.

The chain couples TRBV2 to TRBJ2-7, with 10 nucleotides matching TRBD1. Trimming removed 6 bases from V and 3 bases from J; junction bases left unmatched: 5. This CDR3 spans 14 amino acids. Germline V lookup: CDR1 SNHLY, CDR2 FYNNEI. The CDR3: CASSDRGQIYEQYF. In DNA, the CDR3 is TGTGCCAGCAGCGACAGGGGGCAGATCTACGAGCAGTACTTC. The variable domain in full, with the rest retrieved from reference TRBV2 and TRBJ2-7, is EPEVTQTPSHQVTQMGQEVILRCVPISNHLYFYWYRQILGQKVEFLVSFYNNEISEKSEIFDDQFSVERPDGSNFTLKIRSTKLEDSAMYFCASSDRGQIYEQYFGPGTRLTVT.

The chain couples TRBV19 to TRBJ2-3; D may correspond to TRBD1 or TRBD2 (5 bases each). V was trimmed by 2 bases and J by 5 bases, leaving 11 bases between them. The CDR3 loop spans 14 amino acids. Germline V gene data show CDR1 as LNHDA and CDR2 as SQIVND (reference sequence). CDR3 DNA: TGTGCCAGTAGTATAAGAGGGCAGGGAGATACGCAGTATTTT. Amino acid sequence: CASSIRGQGDTQYF.

This chain joins TRBV6-5 and TRBJ2-7; 8 positions match TRBD1. CDR1 is MNHEY, CDR2 SVGAGI, per germline. CDR3 length: 14 amino acids. J lost 4 bases, V lost 6 bases, and 8 bases had no gene match. The CDR3 region is CASRDRDRKYEQYF. The CDR3 nucleotides read TGTGCCAGCAGAGACCGGGACAGGAAATACGAGCAGTACTTC.

This chain joins TRBV19 and TRBJ2-3, with 9 bases identical to TRBD2. The CDR3 totals 15 residues. The ends lost 4 bases at V and 2 bases at J; junction bases unmatched: 4. CDR1 is LNHDA, CDR2 SQIVND, per germline (reference sequence). The chain's CDR3 is CASSKTSGPTDTQYF. The DNA for the CDR3 is TGTGCCAGTAGTAAGACTAGCGGCCCCACAGATACGCAGTATTTT.